The 24 T cell receptor beta chains given below trace back to one sample, sequenced in a study of T cell responses to AZD1222 COVID-19 vaccine. Some clones are missing from TCRdb's copy, which holds only in-frame ones; the method was immunoSEQ multiplex PCR. The data contain some 110,000 clones, 88% of them seen just once; the ten biggest clones take up 3.5%. The sample was peripheral blood, taken 28 days after the second AZD1222 dose. Source of these receptors: an adult who received the AZD1222 COVID-19 vaccine.

The V gene is TRBV11-2, the J gene TRBJ2-7; D not resolved. This CDR3 spans 14 amino acids. Germline loops: CDR1 SGHAT, CDR2 FQNNGV. The V end lost 2 bases, the J end lost 1 base, and 9 bases lay between the germline ends. As DNA, the CDR3 is TGTGCCAGCAGCTTATCCCACAGTTCCTACGAGCAGTACTTC. Protein: CASSLSHSSYEQYF.

The chain employs TRBV19 and TRBJ2-7; TRBD2 matches 9 bases. V dropped 7 bases and J dropped 3; count of bases not matched to a gene: 7. Germline loops: CDR1 LNHDA, CDR2 SQIVND (reference sequence). The CDR3 runs 14 residues. The CDR3 region is CASKGSGSGYEQYF. CDR3 DNA: TGTGCCAGTAAGGGTAGCGGGAGTGGCTACGAGCAGTACTTC.

V is TRBV7-3 and J is TRBJ2-2, with no clear D. This CDR3 contains 14 residues. V gave up 1 base and J gave up 2 bases, with 5 bases separating them. CDR1 and CDR2 from the germline V gene are SGHTA and FQGTGA. Here the CDR3 DNA reads TGTGCCAGCAGCTTAAGCTCCAACACCGGGGAGCTGTTTTTT. Amino acids: CASSLSSNTGELFF.

The CDR3 DNA is TGTGCCAGCAGCACCCGGACAGGGTTGGCTGAAGCTTTCTTT. Encoded protein: CASSTRTGLAEAFF. The chain recombines TRBV11-1 with TRBJ1-1; 8 bases agree with TRBD1. The trim removed 5 bases at V and 6 bases at J, leaving 8 bases unmatched. CDR3 length: 14 residues. Germline values: CDR1 SGHAT, CDR2 FQDESV (reference sequence).

The count of this clone is one. This sequence joins TRBV12-5 and TRBJ2-3, with 8 bases fitting TRBD1. This CDR3 is 15 amino acids long. V lost 3 bases, J lost 4 bases, and 6 bases stayed unmatched. The germline gives CDR1 LGHNT, CDR2 FRNRAP. CDR3 protein: CASGFGPGGADTQYF. The CDR3 DNA sequence: TGTGCTAGTGGTTTTGGGCCAGGGGGCGCAGATACGCAGTATTTT.

The chain recombines TRBV15 with TRBJ2-5, with TRBD1 matching 8 bases. V was clipped by 5 bases and J by 4 bases; unmatched bases: 9. Germline CDR1 is LNHNV and CDR2 is YYDKDF (reference sequence). The length of the CDR3 is 15 residues. CDR3 DNA sequence: TGTGCCACCAGCGGAGGACAGGGAAGTTCAGAGACCCAGTACTTC. Translating gives CATSGGQGSSETQYF.

The chain is built from TRBV5-6 and TRBJ1-5, with 7 bases fitting TRBD1. The germline V gene has CDR1 SGHDT and CDR2 YYEEEE. The CDR3 spans 15 residues. With V trimmed by 4 bases and J by 6 bases, 10 bases remained unmatched. The CDR3 loop is CASSPRGGWRQPQHF. The CDR3 coding sequence is TGTGCCAGCAGCCCCAGGGGGGGCTGGCGTCAGCCCCAGCATTTT.

A single count supports this clone. This chain uses TRBV4-2 with TRBJ1-4; D remains unclear. The CDR3 is 15 residues long. The ends were cut back, 4 bases at V and 7 bases at J, with 16 bases in the middle. Germline V gives CDR1 LGHNA, CDR2 YNFKEQ. The CDR3 loop is CASSRETRRGEKLFF. CDR3 nucleotides: TGTGCCAGCAGCCGCGAAACACGGCGTGGTGAAAAACTGTTTTTT.

The V call is TRBV6-2 or TRBV6-3, the J call TRBJ2-7; no firm D call. The CDR3 is 11 amino acids. Trimming took off 4 bases at V and 5 bases at J, with 6 bases between the two ends. CDR1 is MNHEY, CDR2 SVGEGT, per germline. CDR3 residues: CASSSTHEQYF. Written as DNA, the CDR3 is TGTGCCAGCAGTTCCACCCACGAGCAGTACTTC.

This chain joins TRBV9 and TRBJ2-1, with no clear D. The CDR3 sequence is 11 residues long. Trimming took 0 bases from V and 8 from J, leaving 3 bases between them. Germline CDR1 SGDLS, CDR2 YYNGEE. The CDR3, as DNA: TGTGCCAGCAGCGTAGGGTATGAGCAGTTCTTC. This sequence encodes CASSVGYEQFF.

The chain's CDR3 is CASSQEAGYPEAFF. Written as DNA, the CDR3 is TGTGCCAGCAGCCAAGAGGCTGGCTATCCTGAAGCTTTCTTT. The chain carries TRBV4-2 and TRBJ1-1, with D unresolved. Trimming shortened V by 0 bases and J by 6 bases, and 11 bases separated the two germline ends. Germline loops: CDR1 LGHNA, CDR2 YNFKEQ. The CDR3 is 14 amino acids.

This clone was picked up one time. This chain links TRBV4-3 with TRBJ2-7; 11 positions agree with TRBD2. Trimming cost V 4 bases and J 4 bases; bases outside gene matches: 6. The CDR3 runs 15 residues. Germline V gives CDR1 LGHNA, CDR2 YSLEER. Here the CDR3 DNA reads TGCGCCAGCAGCCTCCTAGCGGGGGGCTCGTACGAGCAGTACTTC. Protein: CASSLLAGGSYEQYF.

This clone was detected once. The chain carries TRBV18 and TRBJ1-1, with 8 bases matching TRBD1. CDR1 KGHSH and CDR2 LQKENI come from the germline V gene. This CDR3 is built from 15 residues. V lost 0 bases to trimming and J lost 3 bases; unmatched junction nucleotides: 3. The CDR3 here is CASSPPGRGHTEAFF. CDR3 bases: TGTGCCAGCTCACCACCGGGCAGGGGGCACACTGAAGCTTTCTTT.

The table lists this clone with a few counts. This chain uses TRBV23-1 with TRBJ2-7; D is unclear. TRBV23-1 qualifies as an ORF whose function is uncertain. V was clipped by 0 bases and J by 2 bases, with 20 bases between them. This CDR3 spans 18 amino acids. For the CDR3, the DNA is TGCGCCAGCAGTCAATCAAGTGGAAGGGCACATCACACCTACGAGCAGTACTTC. This translates into CASSQSSGRAHHTYEQYF.

The chain links TRBV9 to TRBJ1-1, with D unclear. This CDR3 has 14 amino acids. Germline loops: CDR1 SGDLS, CDR2 YYNGEE. V gave up 0 bases and J gave up 5 bases, with 11 bases separating them. CDR3 amino acids: CASSVVELGTEAFF. The CDR3 coding sequence is TGTGCCAGCAGCGTAGTGGAGTTGGGGACTGAAGCTTTCTTT.

The chain carries TRBV30 and TRBJ1-6; TRBD1 aligns across 8 bases. CDR1 is GTSNPN, CDR2 SVGIG, per germline (reference sequence). V dropped 2 bases and J dropped 5; count of bases not matched to a gene: 5. This CDR3 spans 15 amino acids. The CDR3 sequence: CAWSRTGTNNSPLHF. CDR3 DNA sequence: TGTGCCTGGAGTCGGACAGGGACCAATAATTCACCCCTCCACTTT.

The chain combines TRBV18 with TRBJ1-3, with 7 bases matching TRBD1. The germline CDR1 and CDR2 sequences are KGHSH and LQKENI. V was pared by 6 bases and J by 2 bases, with 13 bases of the junction left unmatched. There are 17 residues in the CDR3. DNA of the CDR3: TGTGCCAGCTCCCAACTCGGAGGGACAGCTGCTGGAAACACCATATATTTT. Its protein is CASSQLGGTAAGNTIYF.

This rearrangement joins TRBV10-3 to TRBJ2-1; 10 bases are shared with TRBD1. The CDR3 covers 15 residues. The V gene's germline CDR1 is ENHRY and CDR2 SYGVKD. V shed 4 bases and J 9 bases; nucleotides not matched to a gene: 9. CDR3 in amino acids: CAISVGDRGKGEQFF. CDR3 bases: TGTGCCATCAGTGTAGGGGACAGGGGAAAGGGTGAGCAGTTCTTC.

The rearrangement joins TRBV6-5 to TRBJ1-2; the match to TRBD1 covers 9 bases. Germline V gene lookup returns CDR1 MNHEY and CDR2 SVGAGI. V was pared by 0 bases and J by 2 bases, with 4 bases of the junction left unmatched. The CDR3 is 16 amino acids. The CDR3 region is CASSYSGQGSNYGYTF. The CDR3 DNA sequence: TGTGCCAGCAGTTACTCGGGACAGGGTTCGAACTATGGCTACACCTTC.

V is TRBV7-9 and J is TRBJ1-1, with D uncertain. The V and J ends lost 5 bases and 1 base respectively, with 17 bases between them. The CDR3 extends over 16 amino acids. The germline gives CDR1 SEHNR, CDR2 FQNEAQ (reference sequence). The CDR3 sequence: CASSPLAGLANTEAFF. The CDR3 DNA follows: TGTGCCAGCAGCCCCCTTGCTGGGTTGGCGAACACTGAAGCTTTCTTT.

This sequence joins TRBV7-9 and TRBJ1-5; 7 nucleotides line up with TRBD1. CDR1 and CDR2 from the germline V gene are SEHNR and FQNEAQ (reference sequence). With V trimmed by 1 base and J by 0 bases, 9 bases remained unmatched. The CDR3 covers 18 residues. CDR3 sequence reads: CASSLGSGGTVSNQPQHF. The CDR3 DNA is TGTGCCAGCAGCTTAGGCAGTGGCGGGACAGTTAGCAATCAGCCCCAGCATTTT.

The V call is TRBV5-1, the J call TRBJ2-7, with 9 bases aligning to TRBD1. The V gene end was trimmed by 5 bases and the J gene end by 4 bases; junction bases not matched to a gene: 4. CDR3 length: 13 residues. CDR1 and CDR2 (germline): SGHRS, YFSETQ. The CDR3 nucleotides read TGCGCCAGCAGAGGGACAGGGCGTTACGAGCAGTACTTC. As protein: CASRGTGRYEQYF. The full variable domain, rest sourced from reference TRBV5-1 and TRBJ2-7, is KAGVTQTPRYLIKTRGQQVTLSCSPISGHRSVSWYQQTPGQGLQFLFEYFSETQRNKGNFPGRFSGRQFSNSRSEMNVSTLELGDSALYLCASRGTGRYEQYFGPGTRLTVT.

This sequence joins TRBV9 and TRBJ1-1; the D gene is possibly TRBD1 (5 bases). This CDR3 has 15 amino acids. From germline, CDR1 is SGDLS and CDR2 YYNGEE. Trimming shortened V by 0 bases and J by 6 bases, and 15 bases separated the two germline ends. The CDR3 nucleotides are TGTGCCAGCAGCGTAGAACCCTCGGGGACGGCTGAAGCTTTCTTT. Protein sequence: CASSVEPSGTAEAFF.

The DNA for the CDR3 is TGTGCCAGCAGCTTAGATCAGGGCGGGAACACTGAAGCTTTCTTT. It codes for CASSLDQGGNTEAFF. The genes are TRBV11-3 and TRBJ1-1, with a tentative D call TRBD1 (5 bases). The ends were cut back, 0 bases at V and 1 base at J, with 9 bases in the middle. Germline CDR1 reads SGHNT; CDR2 reads YENEEA. The CDR3 consists of 15 residues.